The clone carrying this T cell receptor beta chain was detected only a few times. The antigen is not known. Methods used by the authors: CDR3 differences across clinicopathological groups were used to build a distant-metastasis classifier for papillary thyroid cancer. TCRdb re-called clones from the PCR reads using MiXCR. These V and J calls originate from TCRdb's pipeline instead of the authors' own analysis. In the table there are over 30,000 clones, approximately 31% of which are singletons. The entry originates in a study of metastatic and nonmetastatic thyroid tumors. Overall study context: Comparison of repertoires was carried out across blood and tumor or nodule tissue from malignant and benign thyroid patients.

General observations from the study: Compared with benign nodules, malignant thyroid tumors were reported to have significantly higher TCR beta diversity in both blood and tumor.

Trimming pared 7 bases from V and 2 bases from J, leaving 18 bases between. CDR3 length equals 15 residues. None of the patients had undergone any treatment ahead of thyroid surgery. Source material: tumor tissue. This clonotype was sampled from a female donor with papillary thyroid cancer or a benign thyroid nodule (not recorded which). Some clones in this sample may be carry-over from other donors' samples. The chain links TRBV6-7 to TRBJ2-7, with D tentatively TRBD1 (6 bases). TRBV6-7 is classed as an ORF, of uncertain function. CDR3 loop: CASTLPAGVAYEQYF. The CDR3 region has the DNA TGTGCCAGCACCCTCCCGGCAGGGGTGGCCTACGAGCAGTACTTC.